This T cell receptor (beta chain) emerged from a study of T-cell memory formation after mild COVID-19. TCRdb called the 5' RACE reads again in MiXCR, with one record for every CDR3 protein. The data hold a few hundred thousand distinct CDR3 sequences, with over 25% observed a single time. This CDR3 has 20 amino acids. The TCR was taken from an adult woman who had mild COVID-19 (a few samples of this study predate the infection). Cell type and time point are not known. Sequenced sample: PBMCs or a T cell subset sorted from them (not recorded which). The chain joins TRBV21-1 to TRBJ2-1; TRBD2 reflects the table's D call only, with no check against the DNA. TRBV21-1 is a documented pseudogene. CDR3 bases: TGTGCCAGCAGCAAGGGATCTAGCGGAGGGGACCCTAGGTCTGACAATGAGCAGTTCTTC. This translates into CASSKGSSGGDPRSDNEQFF.